This T cell receptor beta chain was profiled in a study of cytomegalovirus exposure and HLA in healthy donors. General study points: Later work found that TCR association rates differed between HLA loci; DRB1 had the most and HLA-C the fewest. A later analysis showed HLA-associated TCR beta chains outstripping equally common others in clonal expansion.

The PCR had 60 Vbeta and 13 Jbeta primers. TCRdb's table, derived via immunoSEQ multiplex PCR, lists solely in-frame clones and lacks some. The sample includes around 140,000 clones, approximately 78% of them seen just once. Worth noting for this clone: Its antigen is not known.

Material for sequencing was PBMCs. This TCR was recovered from a woman aged 18-30 years in good health and CMV-seropositive.

The CDR3 sequence is CASSRRGTVDEQFF. The CDR3 bases are TGTGCCAGCAGCAGGCGCGGGACAGTCGACGAGCAGTTCTTC. This chain connects TRBV11-1 to TRBJ2-1; D might be TRBD1 (7 bases). The V and J ends lost 5 bases and 10 bases respectively, with 18 bases between them. The germline V gene encodes CDR1 SGHAT and CDR2 FQDESV (reference sequence). The CDR3 runs to 14 residues.